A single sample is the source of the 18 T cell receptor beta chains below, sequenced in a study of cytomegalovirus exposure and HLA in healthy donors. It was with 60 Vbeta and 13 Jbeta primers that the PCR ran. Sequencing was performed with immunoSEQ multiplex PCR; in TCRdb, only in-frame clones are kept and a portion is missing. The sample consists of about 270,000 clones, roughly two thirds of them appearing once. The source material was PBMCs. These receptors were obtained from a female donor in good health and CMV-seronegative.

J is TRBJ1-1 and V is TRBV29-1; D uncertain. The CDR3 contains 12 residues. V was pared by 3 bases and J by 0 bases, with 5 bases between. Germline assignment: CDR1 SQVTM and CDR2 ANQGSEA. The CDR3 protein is CSVDSLNTEAFF. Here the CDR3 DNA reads TGCAGCGTTGATAGTTTGAACACTGAAGCTTTCTTT.

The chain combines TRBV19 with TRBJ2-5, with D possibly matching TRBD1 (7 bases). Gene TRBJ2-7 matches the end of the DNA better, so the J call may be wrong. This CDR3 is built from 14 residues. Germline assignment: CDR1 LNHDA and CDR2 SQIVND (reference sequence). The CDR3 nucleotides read TGTGCCAGTAAGGGGGGACAGACCTCCTACGAGCAGTACTTC. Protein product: CASKGGQTSYEQYF.

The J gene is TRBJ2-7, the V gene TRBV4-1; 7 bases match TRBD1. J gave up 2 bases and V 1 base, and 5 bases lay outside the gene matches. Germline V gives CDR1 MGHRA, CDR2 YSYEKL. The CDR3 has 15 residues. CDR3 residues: CASSQAPGQTYEQYF. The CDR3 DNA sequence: TGCGCCAGCAGCCAAGCGCCGGGACAGACCTACGAGCAGTACTTC.

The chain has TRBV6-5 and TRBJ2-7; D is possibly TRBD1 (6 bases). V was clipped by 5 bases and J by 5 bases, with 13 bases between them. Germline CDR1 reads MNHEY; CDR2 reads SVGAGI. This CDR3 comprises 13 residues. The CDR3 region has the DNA TGTGCCAGCAGTCCCCGGACAGTCAACGAGCAGTACTTC. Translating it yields CASSPRTVNEQYF.

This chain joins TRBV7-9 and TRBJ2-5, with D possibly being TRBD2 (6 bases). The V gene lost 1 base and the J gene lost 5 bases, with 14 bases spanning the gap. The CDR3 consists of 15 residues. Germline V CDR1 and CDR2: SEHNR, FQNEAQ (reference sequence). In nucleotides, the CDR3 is TGTGCCAGCAGCTTAGGCCGACTAGGTCGGGAGACCCAGTACTTC. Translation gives CASSLGRLGRETQYF.

For the CDR3, the DNA is TGCAGGGTCCCCGGGGTGCCTGAAGCTTTCTTT. This codes for CRVPGVPEAFF. This chain uses TRBV20-1 with TRBJ1-1; D remains ambiguous. CDR3 length equals 11 residues. Germline V CDR1 and CDR2: DFQATT, SNEGSKA (reference sequence).

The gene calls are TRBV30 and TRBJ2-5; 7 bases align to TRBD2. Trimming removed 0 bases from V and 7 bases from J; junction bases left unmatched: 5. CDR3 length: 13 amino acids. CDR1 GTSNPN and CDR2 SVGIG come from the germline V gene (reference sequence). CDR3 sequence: CAWSVSGVGTQYF. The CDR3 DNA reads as TGTGCCTGGAGTGTAAGCGGGGTCGGGACCCAGTACTTC.

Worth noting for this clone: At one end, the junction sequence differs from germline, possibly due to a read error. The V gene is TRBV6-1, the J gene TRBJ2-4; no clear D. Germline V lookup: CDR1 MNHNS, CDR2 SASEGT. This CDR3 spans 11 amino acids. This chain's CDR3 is CGSLAKNIQYF. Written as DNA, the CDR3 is TGTGGCAGCCTAGCCAAAAACATTCAGTACTTC.

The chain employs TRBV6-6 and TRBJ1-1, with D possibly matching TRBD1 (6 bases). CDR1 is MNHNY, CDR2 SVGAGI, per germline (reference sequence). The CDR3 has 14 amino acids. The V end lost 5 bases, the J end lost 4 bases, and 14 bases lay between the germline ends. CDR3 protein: CASSGQRGGTEAFF. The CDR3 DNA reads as TGTGCCAGCAGTGGACAGAGGGGGGGCACTGAAGCTTTCTTT.

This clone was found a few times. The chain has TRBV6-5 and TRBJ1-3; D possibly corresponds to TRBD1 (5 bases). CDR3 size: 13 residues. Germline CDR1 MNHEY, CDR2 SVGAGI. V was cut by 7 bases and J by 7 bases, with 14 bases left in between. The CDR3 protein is CASKDNLRNTIYF. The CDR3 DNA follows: TGTGCCAGCAAGGACAATCTGAGGAACACCATATATTTT.

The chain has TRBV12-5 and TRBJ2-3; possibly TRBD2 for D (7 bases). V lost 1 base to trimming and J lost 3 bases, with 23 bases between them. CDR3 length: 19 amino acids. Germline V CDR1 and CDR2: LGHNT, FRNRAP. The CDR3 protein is CASGLGERGGGSTTDTQYF. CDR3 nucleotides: TGTGCTAGTGGTTTGGGAGAGAGGGGGGGCGGGAGTACGACAGATACGCAGTATTTT.

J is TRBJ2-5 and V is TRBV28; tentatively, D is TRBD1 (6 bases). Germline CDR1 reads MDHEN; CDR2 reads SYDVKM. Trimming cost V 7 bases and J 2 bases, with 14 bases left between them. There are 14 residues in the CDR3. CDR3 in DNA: TGTGCCAGCACCACCGGGACACATCAAGAGACCCAGTACTTC. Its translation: CASTTGTHQETQYF.

The CDR3 here is CASSPGQGVEKLFF. DNA for the CDR3: TGTGCCAGTAGTCCGGGACAGGGGGTTGAAAAACTGTTTTTT. V gene TRBV19 combines with J gene TRBJ1-4, with 11 bases that match TRBD1. CDR1 and CDR2 (germline): LNHDA, SQIVND (reference sequence). CDR3 length: 14 amino acids. Trimming cost V 5 bases and J 7 bases; bases outside gene matches: 3.

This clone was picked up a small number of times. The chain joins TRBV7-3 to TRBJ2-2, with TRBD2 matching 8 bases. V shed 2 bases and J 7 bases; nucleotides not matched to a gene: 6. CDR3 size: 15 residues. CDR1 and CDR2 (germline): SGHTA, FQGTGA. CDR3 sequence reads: CASSLAAGDHGELFF. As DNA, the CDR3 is TGTGCCAGCAGCTTAGCAGCGGGAGATCACGGGGAGCTGTTTTTT.

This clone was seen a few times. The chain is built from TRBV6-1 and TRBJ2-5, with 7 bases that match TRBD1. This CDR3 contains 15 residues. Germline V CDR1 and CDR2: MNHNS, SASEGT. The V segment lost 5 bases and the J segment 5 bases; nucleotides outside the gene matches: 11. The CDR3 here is CASSPGTESWETQYF. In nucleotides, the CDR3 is TGTGCCAGCAGTCCCGGGACAGAATCGTGGGAGACCCAGTACTTC.

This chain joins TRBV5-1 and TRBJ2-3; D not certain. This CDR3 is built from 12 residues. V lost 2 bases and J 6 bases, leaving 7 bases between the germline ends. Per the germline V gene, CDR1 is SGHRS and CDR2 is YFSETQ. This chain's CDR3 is CASSLNWDTQYF. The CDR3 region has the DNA TGCGCCAGCAGCTTAAACTGGGATACGCAGTATTTT.

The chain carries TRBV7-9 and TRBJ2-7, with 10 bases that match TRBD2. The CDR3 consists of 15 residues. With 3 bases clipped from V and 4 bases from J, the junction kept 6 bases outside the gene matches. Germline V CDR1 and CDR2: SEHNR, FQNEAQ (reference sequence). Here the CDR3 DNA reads TGTGCCAGCAGCTTTGTACTAGCGGGAAAGTACGAGCAGTACTTC. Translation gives CASSFVLAGKYEQYF.

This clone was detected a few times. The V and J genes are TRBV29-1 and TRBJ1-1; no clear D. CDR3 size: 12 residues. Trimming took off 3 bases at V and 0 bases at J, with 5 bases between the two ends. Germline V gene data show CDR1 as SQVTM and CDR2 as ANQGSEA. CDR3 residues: CSVDRLNTEAFF. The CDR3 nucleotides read TGCAGCGTTGACAGGTTGAACACTGAAGCTTTCTTT.